Each of the 25 T cell receptor beta chains below was sequenced from the same sample in a study of blood T cells in healthy people across ages. For the second PCR, which ran for about 6 to 12 cycles, a sample-barcoded 5' primer and a J-beta primer mix were used. One entry per CDR3 protein, called by TCRdb with MiXCR from the 5' RACE reads. The repertoire holds 710,000 or so distinct CDR3 sequences, with approximately 31% as singletons. Sequencing was done on a sample of blood. The receptors were sampled from an elderly woman in good health.

The sample holds many counts of this clonotype. The chain couples TRBV20-1 to TRBJ2-1; D is perhaps TRBD1 (5 bases). Germline CDR1 DFQATT, CDR2 SNEGSKA (reference sequence). This CDR3 contains 9 residues. Trimming removed 6 bases from V and 8 bases from J, with 5 bases in between. The CDR3 coding sequence is TGCAGTGCGGGGCATGAGCAGTTCTTC. This sequence encodes CSAGHEQFF.

V is TRBV20-1 and J is TRBJ2-1; 12 bases map to TRBD2. Germline loops: CDR1 DFQATT, CDR2 SNEGSKA (reference sequence). The J segment lost 7 bases and the V segment lost 5 bases, leaving 6 bases of the junction unmatched. CDR3 length equals 14 residues. The CDR3 DNA sequence: TGCAGTGCTCGCCTAGCGGGGGGGCGTAATGAGCAGTTCTTC. Translating it yields CSARLAGGRNEQFF.

Only a few counts were recorded for this clonotype. V is TRBV7-9 and J is TRBJ1-6, with TRBD1 identical over 7 bases. V lost 5 bases to trimming and J lost 8 bases; unmatched junction nucleotides: 3. The CDR3 has 13 amino acids. The germline gives CDR1 SEHNR, CDR2 FQNEAQ (reference sequence). The CDR3 sequence is CASSTGEHSPLHF. DNA for the CDR3: TGTGCCAGCAGCACAGGGGAACATTCACCCCTCCACTTT.

This clonotype was counted many times. The chain combines TRBV6-2 or TRBV6-3 with TRBJ1-5, with unresolved D. CDR1 and CDR2 from the germline V gene are MNHEY and SVGEGT. V was clipped by 6 bases and J by 2 bases, with 8 bases between them. The CDR3 consists of 13 residues. CDR3 amino acids: CASREGGNQPQHF. CDR3 nucleotides: TGTGCCAGCAGGGAGGGAGGCAATCAGCCCCAGCATTTT.

This clonotype was seen more than once but under ten times. A much larger clone lies one base from this, so it may be a read error. The V call is TRBV11-2, the J call TRBJ2-3; 10 nucleotides align to TRBD2. CDR3 length: 17 amino acids. Germline CDR1 reads SGHAT; CDR2 reads FQNNGV. The CDR3 here is CAGSSFYRTSGPDTQYF. As DNA, the CDR3 is TGTGCCGGCAGCTCATTCTATAGGACTAGCGGACCAGATACGCAGTATTTT.

This clonotype was found once. The chain combines TRBV27 with TRBJ2-1, with 9 bases that match TRBD1. Judging by the DNA end, TRBJ2-7 fits better; the J call may be wrong. This CDR3 spans 15 amino acids. Looked up from germline, CDR1 is MNHEY and CDR2 is SMNVEV (reference sequence). The CDR3 DNA sequence: TGTGCCAGCAGTTTATCTTCGGGGACAGGGTACGAGCAGTACTTC. Translated, it gives CASSLSSGTGYEQYF.

This clonotype was detected many times. The rearrangement uses TRBV9 and TRBJ1-5, with D uncertain. Germline CDR1 SGDLS, CDR2 YYNGEE. This CDR3 spans 15 amino acids. V was shortened by 0 bases and J by 0 bases, with 7 bases between the two germline ends. CDR3 sequence reads: CASSVDPSSNQPQHF. CDR3 nucleotide sequence: TGTGCCAGCAGCGTAGATCCGAGTAGCAATCAGCCCCAGCATTTT.

This clonotype is judged medium-sized. This chain uses TRBV3-1 with TRBJ2-1, with D hard to call. Between the trimmed V and J ends, which lost 3 bases and 2 bases, there was a span of 5 bases. The germline gives CDR1 LGHDT, CDR2 YNNKEL (reference sequence). The CDR3 covers 13 residues. CDR3 amino acids: CASSQVAYNEQFF. DNA of the CDR3: TGTGCCAGCAGCCAGGTCGCCTACAATGAGCAGTTCTTC.

On this clonotype itself: It is unclear where the CDR3 begins or ends on the DNA, so no DNA is shown, and the CDR3 is as TCRdb lists it. V gene TRBV7-3 combines with J gene TRBJ2-5; TRBD2 is taken as the D call from the table, unchecked against the DNA. CDR1 is SGHTA, CDR2 FQGTGA, per germline. The length of the CDR3 is 15 amino acids, counting both ends. CDR3 region: CASSLWAGGSSEPYF.

As regards this clonotype: The CDR3 ends on some other residue instead of the conserved phenylalanine or tryptophan, so this is likely a read error. The DNA is left out, because the CDR3 cannot be placed on it with certainty; the CDR3 is given as TCRdb lists it. The V and J genes are TRBV10-3 and TRBJ2-1; the table gives TRBD1 as D, unverified against the DNA. Germline values: CDR1 ENHRY, CDR2 SYGVKD. The CDR3 is 17 residues long, ends included. This CDR3 reads CAISESGGGLFGYTFGS.

The V gene is TRBV30, the J gene TRBJ1-5, with D unresolved. CDR3 length: 12 residues. V lost 2 bases and J 4 bases, leaving 6 bases between the germline ends. Germline V lookup: CDR1 GTSNPN, CDR2 SVGIG (reference sequence). CDR3 amino acids: CAWSPGNQPQHF. The CDR3 DNA reads TGTGCCTGGAGTCCGGGGAATCAGCCCCAGCATTTT.

This sequence joins TRBV20-1 and TRBJ1-1; no clear D gene. The CDR3 extends over 16 amino acids. Germline assignment: CDR1 DFQATT and CDR2 SNEGSKA (reference sequence). V lost 3 bases to trimming and J lost 1 base, with 18 bases between them. In DNA, the CDR3 is TGCAGTGCTAGGGCACGATCTCTTAGGGCGAACACTGAAGCTTTCTTT. It translates to CSARARSLRANTEAFF.

This clonotype occurred many times. The gene calls are TRBV29-1 and TRBJ1-1, with TRBD1 matching 9 bases. CDR3 size: 13 residues. CDR1 is SQVTM and CDR2 is ANQGSEA in the germline V gene. J gave up 11 bases and V 5 bases, and 12 bases lay outside the gene matches. CDR3 nucleotide sequence: TGCAGCGTTACTGCGGGGCGGGACAGGGCGGCTTTCTTT. Residues: CSVTAGRDRAAFF.

This clonotype was observed many times. The chain uses TRBV10-3 and TRBJ2-3; no reliable D call. Germline loops: CDR1 ENHRY, CDR2 SYGVKD. V lost 7 bases to trimming and J lost 3 bases, with 11 bases between them. This CDR3 has 13 residues. CDR3 protein: CAIKGSATDTQYF. The DNA of the CDR3 is TGTGCCATCAAGGGATCGGCGACAGATACGCAGTATTTT.

This clonotype was counted ten times or more. This sequence joins TRBV10-3 and TRBJ1-2; D ambiguous. CDR1 ENHRY and CDR2 SYGVKD come from the germline V gene. V lost 2 bases to trimming and J lost 6 bases, with 13 bases between them. The CDR3 loop spans 14 amino acids. CDR3 DNA sequence: TGTGCCATCAGTGAGCTAAGAGGGCGAGATGGCTACACCTTC. Translated: CAISELRGRDGYTF.

The table lists this clonotype with many counts. The CDR3 DNA reads as TGTGCCAGCAGCTTAGGGAAGAGCTCCTACAATGAGCAGTTCTTC. Translated, it gives CASSLGKSSYNEQFF. The V gene is TRBV11-3, the J gene TRBJ2-1; no firm D call. V was trimmed by 1 base and J by 0 bases, leaving 7 bases between them. CDR1 and CDR2 from the germline V gene are SGHNT and YENEEA. The CDR3 has 15 residues.

The table lists this clonotype with many counts. The chain's CDR3 is CASSPRPTGADNEQFF. In DNA form, the CDR3 reads TGCGCCAGCAGCCCCCGTCCGACAGGGGCAGACAATGAGCAGTTCTTC. This chain links TRBV5-1 with TRBJ2-1; 8 nucleotides agree with TRBD1. The V and J ends lost 4 bases and 5 bases, in that order; junction bases with no gene match: 11. CDR1 and CDR2 (germline): SGHRS, YFSETQ. The CDR3 loop spans 16 amino acids.

This clonotype came up many times. The rearrangement links TRBV14 to TRBJ2-3; 10 positions match TRBD2. There are 17 residues in the CDR3. CDR1 SGHDN and CDR2 FVKESK come from the germline V gene. V gave up 5 bases and J gave up 2 bases; unmatched junction bases: 10. Here the CDR3 reads CASSEARLAGATDTQYF. The CDR3 DNA reads TGTGCCAGCAGCGAAGCGCGTCTAGCGGGAGCCACAGATACGCAGTATTTT.

This clonotype was observed many times. The chain couples TRBV25-1 to TRBJ2-5; possible D gene TRBD1, 7 bases. Trimming removed 10 bases at V and 5 bases at J, with 11 bases between. Germline V gene sequence: CDR1 MGHDK, CDR2 SYGVNS. The CDR3 contains 11 residues. The CDR3 sequence is CATRGVETQYF. The CDR3 DNA reads TGTGCCACCAGGGGGGTGGAGACCCAGTACTTC.

V and J are TRBV6-5 and TRBJ1-5; maybe TRBD1 (5 bases). This CDR3 region has 15 residues. The germline gives CDR1 MNHEY, CDR2 SVGAGI. The V and J ends lost 6 bases and 0 bases respectively, with 12 bases between them. The CDR3 nucleotides are TGTGCCAGCAGCCGGACACCAAATAGCAATCAGCCCCAGCATTTT. Protein: CASSRTPNSNQPQHF.

This clonotype was observed a handful of times. The genes are TRBV18 and TRBJ1-2, with D maybe TRBD1 (6 bases). CDR1 and CDR2 from the germline V gene are KGHSH and LQKENI. This CDR3 spans 17 amino acids. Trimming stripped 1 base from V and 5 bases from J, with 20 bases between. The CDR3 is CASSPLPVSDSVYGYTF. The CDR3 region has the DNA TGTGCCAGCTCACCACTGCCTGTCTCGGACAGCGTTTATGGCTACACCTTC.

This clonotype was picked up a small number of times. The V and J genes are TRBV5-1 and TRBJ2-1; D not certain. Germline values: CDR1 SGHRS, CDR2 YFSETQ. The CDR3 totals 13 residues. V was trimmed by 6 bases and J by 5 bases, leaving 12 bases between them. The CDR3 here is CASMWRSDNEQFF. In DNA, the CDR3 is TGCGCCAGCATGTGGCGGAGTGACAATGAGCAGTTCTTC. Together with reference TRBV5-1 and TRBJ2-1, the CDR3 gives the full variable domain: KAGVTQTPRYLIKTRGQQVTLSCSPISGHRSVSWYQQTPGQGLQFLFEYFSETQRNKGNFPGRFSGRQFSNSRSEMNVSTLELGDSALYLCASMWRSDNEQFFGPGTRLTVL.

This clonotype appeared many times. V and J are TRBV20-1 and TRBJ2-1; D may be TRBD1 (5 bases). CDR1 and CDR2 from the germline V gene are DFQATT and SNEGSKA (reference sequence). Trimming took off 6 bases at V and 5 bases at J, with 20 bases between the two ends. The CDR3 has 15 residues. CDR3 protein: CSAFSGARANNEQFF. In DNA, the CDR3 is TGCAGTGCCTTCTCTGGGGCGCGAGCAAACAATGAGCAGTTCTTC.

A remark on this clonotype: A much larger clone differs by one base, so this may be a read error. V usage is TRBV29-1 and J usage is TRBJ2-1; 7 nucleotides agree with TRBD1. CDR1 is SQVTM and CDR2 is ANQGSEA in the germline V gene. CDR3 length: 13 amino acids. The J segment lost 8 bases and the V segment lost 6 bases, leaving 10 bases of the junction unmatched. CDR3 amino acids: CSVGRTGQDEQFF. DNA for the CDR3: TGCAGCGTGGGTCGGACAGGCCAGGATGAGCAGTTCTTC.

This chain connects TRBV20-1 to TRBJ2-7; 12 bases match TRBD1. The germline gives CDR1 DFQATT, CDR2 SNEGSKA (reference sequence). V was clipped by 5 bases and J by 5 bases; unmatched bases: 10. The CDR3 length is 15 residues. This chain's CDR3 is CSAVTRDRGLHEQYF. For the CDR3, the DNA is TGCAGTGCTGTCACCCGGGACAGGGGGCTCCACGAGCAGTACTTC.